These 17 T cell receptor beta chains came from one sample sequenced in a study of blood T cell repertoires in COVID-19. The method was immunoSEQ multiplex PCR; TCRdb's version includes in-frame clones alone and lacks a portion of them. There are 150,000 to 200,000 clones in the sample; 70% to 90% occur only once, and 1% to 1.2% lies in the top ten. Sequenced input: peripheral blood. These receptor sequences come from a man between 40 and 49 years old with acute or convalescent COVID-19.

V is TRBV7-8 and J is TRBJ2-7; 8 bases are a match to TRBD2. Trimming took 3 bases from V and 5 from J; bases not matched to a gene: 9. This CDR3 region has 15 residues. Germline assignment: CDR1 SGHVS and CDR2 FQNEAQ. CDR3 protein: CASSLGTSRADEQYF. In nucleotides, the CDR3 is TGTGCCAGCAGCTTGGGGACTAGTCGTGCTGACGAGCAGTACTTC.

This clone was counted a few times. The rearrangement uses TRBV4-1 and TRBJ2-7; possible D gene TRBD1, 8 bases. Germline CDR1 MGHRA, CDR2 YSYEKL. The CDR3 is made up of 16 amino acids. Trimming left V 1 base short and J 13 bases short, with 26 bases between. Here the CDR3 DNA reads TGCGCCAGCAGCCAAGTCATACCAGGGGGCCGGGGGGAGAGATACTTC. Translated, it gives CASSQVIPGGRGERYF.

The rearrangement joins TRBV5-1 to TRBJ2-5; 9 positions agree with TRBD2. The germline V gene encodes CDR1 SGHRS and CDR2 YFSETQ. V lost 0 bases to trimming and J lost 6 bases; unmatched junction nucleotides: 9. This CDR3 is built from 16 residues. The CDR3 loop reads CASSLAHSSGAKTQYF. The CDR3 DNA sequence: TGCGCCAGCAGCTTGGCCCATTCTAGCGGGGCGAAGACCCAGTACTTC.

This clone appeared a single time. The CDR3 nucleotides are TGTGCCAGCACCGCGACAGTCAACTATGGCTACACCTTC. Translating gives CASTATVNYGYTF. V and J are TRBV6-5 and TRBJ1-2; perhaps TRBD1 as D (5 bases). The ends were cut back, 7 bases at V and 2 bases at J, with 11 bases in the middle. This CDR3 is 13 amino acids long. Germline V gene sequence: CDR1 MNHEY, CDR2 SVGAGI.

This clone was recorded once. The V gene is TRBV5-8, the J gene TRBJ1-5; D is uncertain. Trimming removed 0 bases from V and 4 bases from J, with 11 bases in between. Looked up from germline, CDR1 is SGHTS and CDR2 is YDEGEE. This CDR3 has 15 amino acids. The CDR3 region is CASSLAGRLNQPQHF. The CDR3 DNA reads TGTGCCAGCAGCTTGGCCGGCAGGCTAAATCAGCCCCAGCATTTT.

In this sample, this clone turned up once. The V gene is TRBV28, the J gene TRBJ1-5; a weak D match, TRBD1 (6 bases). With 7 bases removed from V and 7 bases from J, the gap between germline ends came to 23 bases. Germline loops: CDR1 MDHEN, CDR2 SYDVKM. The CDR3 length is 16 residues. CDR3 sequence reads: CASNSPEGGRWQPQHF. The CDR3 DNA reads TGTGCCAGCAACTCCCCCGAGGGGGGGAGGTGGCAGCCCCAGCATTTT.

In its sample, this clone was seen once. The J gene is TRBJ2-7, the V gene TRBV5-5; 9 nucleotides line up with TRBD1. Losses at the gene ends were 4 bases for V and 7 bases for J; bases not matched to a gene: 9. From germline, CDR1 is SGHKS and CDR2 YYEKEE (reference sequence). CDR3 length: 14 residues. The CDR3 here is CASSHGQGLEEQYF. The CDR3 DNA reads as TGTGCCAGCAGCCACGGACAGGGGTTAGAAGAGCAGTACTTC.

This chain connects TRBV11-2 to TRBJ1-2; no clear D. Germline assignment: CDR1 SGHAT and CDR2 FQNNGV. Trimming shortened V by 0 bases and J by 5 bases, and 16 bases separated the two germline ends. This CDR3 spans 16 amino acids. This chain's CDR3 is CASSLDGGRPRYGYTF. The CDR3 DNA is TGTGCCAGCAGCTTAGATGGAGGGCGCCCCCGGTATGGCTACACCTTC. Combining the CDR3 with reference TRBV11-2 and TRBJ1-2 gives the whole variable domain EAGVAQSPRYKIIEKRQSVAFWCNPISGHATLYWYQQILGQGPKLLIQFQNNGVVDDSQLPKDRFSAERLKGVDSTLKIQPAKLEDSAVYLCASSLDGGRPRYGYTFGSGTRLTVV.

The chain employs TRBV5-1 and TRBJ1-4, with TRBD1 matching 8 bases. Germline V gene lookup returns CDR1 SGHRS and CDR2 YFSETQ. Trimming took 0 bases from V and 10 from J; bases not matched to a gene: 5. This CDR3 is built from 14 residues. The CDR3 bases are TGCGCCAGCAGCTTGGACAGGGGGGTTGGAAAACTGTTTTTT. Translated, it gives CASSLDRGVGKLFF. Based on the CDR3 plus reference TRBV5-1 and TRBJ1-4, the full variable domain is KAGVTQTPRYLIKTRGQQVTLSCSPISGHRSVSWYQQTPGQGLQFLFEYFSETQRNKGNFPGRFSGRQFSNSRSEMNVSTLELGDSALYLCASSLDRGVGKLFFGSGTQLSVL.

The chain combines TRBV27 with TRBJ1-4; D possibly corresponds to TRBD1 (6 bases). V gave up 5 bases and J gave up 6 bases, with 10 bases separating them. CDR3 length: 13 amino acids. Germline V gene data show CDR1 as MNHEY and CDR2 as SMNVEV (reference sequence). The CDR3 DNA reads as TGTGCCAGCAGTATACAGGGAGATGAAAAACTGTTTTTT. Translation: CASSIQGDEKLFF. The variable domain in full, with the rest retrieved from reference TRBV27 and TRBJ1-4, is EAQVTQNPRYLITVTGKKLTVTCSQNMNHEYMSWYRQDPGLGLRQIYYSMNVEVTDKGDVPEGYKVSRKEKRNFPLILESPSPNQTSLYFCASSIQGDEKLFFGSGTQLSVL.

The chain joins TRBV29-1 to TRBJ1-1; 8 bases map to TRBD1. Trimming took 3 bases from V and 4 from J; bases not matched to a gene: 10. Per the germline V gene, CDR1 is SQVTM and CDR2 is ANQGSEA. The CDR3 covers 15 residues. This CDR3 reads CSVDARGLGITEAFF. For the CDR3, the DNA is TGCAGCGTTGACGCCAGGGGGCTAGGGATCACTGAAGCTTTCTTT.

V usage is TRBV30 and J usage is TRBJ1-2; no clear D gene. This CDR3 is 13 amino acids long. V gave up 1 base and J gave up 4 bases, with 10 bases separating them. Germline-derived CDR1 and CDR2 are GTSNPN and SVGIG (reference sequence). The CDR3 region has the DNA TGTGCCTGGAGTGGCGGGGATGCCTATGGCTACACCTTC. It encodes CAWSGGDAYGYTF.

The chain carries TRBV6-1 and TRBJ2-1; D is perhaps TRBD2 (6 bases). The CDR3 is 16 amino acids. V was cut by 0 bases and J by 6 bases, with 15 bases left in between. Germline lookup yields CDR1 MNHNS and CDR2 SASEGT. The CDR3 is CASSEAQAGVGNEQFF. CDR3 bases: TGTGCCAGCAGTGAAGCACAAGCGGGTGTCGGCAATGAGCAGTTCTTC.

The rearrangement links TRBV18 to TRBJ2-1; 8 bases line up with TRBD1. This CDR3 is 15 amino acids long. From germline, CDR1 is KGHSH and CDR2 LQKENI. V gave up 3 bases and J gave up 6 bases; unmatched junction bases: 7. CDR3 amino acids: CASSPRQGLSNEQFF. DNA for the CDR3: TGTGCCAGCTCACCCCGACAGGGGTTGAGCAATGAGCAGTTCTTC.

CDR3 sequence: CASSVGSGTGELFF. CDR3 in DNA: TGTGCCAGCAGCGTAGGGAGCGGGACCGGGGAGCTGTTTTTT. The chain has TRBV9 and TRBJ2-2; tentative D call: TRBD2 (6 bases). The CDR3 totals 14 residues. CDR1 and CDR2 from the germline V gene are SGDLS and YYNGEE. V was clipped by 0 bases and J by 5 bases, with 8 bases between them. The whole variable domain, remainder taken from reference TRBV9 and TRBJ2-2, is DSGVTQTPKHLITATGQRVTLRCSPRSGDLSVYWYQQSLDQGLQFLIQYYNGEERAKGNILERFSAQQFPDLHSELNLSSLELGDSALYFCASSVGSGTGELFFGEGSRLTVL.

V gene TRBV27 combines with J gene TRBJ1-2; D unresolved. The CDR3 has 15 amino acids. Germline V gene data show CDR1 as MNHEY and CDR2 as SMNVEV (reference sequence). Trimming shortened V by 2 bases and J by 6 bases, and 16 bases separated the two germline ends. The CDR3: CASSLKGGKVDGYTF. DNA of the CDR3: TGTGCCAGCAGTTTAAAGGGAGGGAAGGTAGATGGCTACACCTTC.

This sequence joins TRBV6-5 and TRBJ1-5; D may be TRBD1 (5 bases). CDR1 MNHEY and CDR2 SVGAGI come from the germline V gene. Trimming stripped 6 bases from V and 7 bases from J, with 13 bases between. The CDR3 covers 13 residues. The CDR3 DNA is TGTGCCAGCAGGGCGGACATTTCCCAGCCCCAGCATTTT. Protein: CASRADISQPQHF.